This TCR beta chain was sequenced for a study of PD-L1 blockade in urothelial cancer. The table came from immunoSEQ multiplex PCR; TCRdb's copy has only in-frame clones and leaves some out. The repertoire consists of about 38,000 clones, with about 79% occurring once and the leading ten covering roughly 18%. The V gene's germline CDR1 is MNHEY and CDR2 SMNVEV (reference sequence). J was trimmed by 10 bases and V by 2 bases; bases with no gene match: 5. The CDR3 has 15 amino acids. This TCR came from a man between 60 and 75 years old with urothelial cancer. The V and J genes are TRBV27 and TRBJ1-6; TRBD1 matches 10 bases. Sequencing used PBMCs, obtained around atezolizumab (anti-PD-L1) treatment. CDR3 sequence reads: CASSLQADRGSPLHF. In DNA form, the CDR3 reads TGTGCCAGCAGTTTACAGGCGGACAGGGGGTCACCCCTCCACTTT.